Described below is a single T cell receptor beta chain sequence and its context. There is no known antigen for this receptor. No qualities accompany the bases; no much larger clone lies one base away. Explained via the paper, the treatment or condition label denotes: randomized to nivolumab then ipilimumab (arm A) or the reverse (arm B). Prior DNA-damaging chemotherapy had not been received by any trial patient. Live CD3+CD8+ cells negative for CD19 and CD56 were sorted from thawed PBMCs on a FACS Aria II flow cytometer. Samples came from patients with melanoma in CheckMate 064, a randomized, open-label phase II trial of sequential checkpoint blockade. Leukapheresis was used to collect peripheral blood mononuclear cells, which were then purified with Ficoll-Paque and frozen in human serum with about 10% DMSO. Purity of sorted blood CD3+CD8+ cells was verified at >95% immediately after sorting, followed by DNA extraction.

The immunoSEQ Assay was used to immunosequence TCRbeta CDR3 regions from genomic DNA. Before high-throughput sequencing, the genomic DNA was amplified using bias-controlled multiplex PCR. On the authors' methods: To quantify the absolute abundance of each unique TCRbeta CDR3 region, the sequences were collapsed and filtered. Clonality, defined as 1 minus Pielou's evenness, was calculated using only productive rearrangements. A previously published method was used to identify clones with significantly greater frequencies in on-treatment samples than in baseline samples. TCRdb's version of the immuneACCESS table is confined to in-frame rearrangements and falls short of the full clone set. An unresolved V gene accounts for under half of the shortfall where checked; the remainder is of unknown origin. V, J and clone size derive from that table, while D and trimming were established from the DNA sequence. The sample contains roughly 5,100 clones, over 70% of them found a single time. Clones ranked in the top ten supply approximately 54% of the sample.

These data are taken from a study of sequential checkpoint blockade in melanoma (dated by TCRdb to between 2018 and 2021). Broadly, across the study: Patients were randomized 1:1 to first-line nivolumab followed by ipilimumab (arm A) or ipilimumab followed by nivolumab (arm B). Maintenance nivolumab was given following each of the two trial sequences. What the research found in general, with its limitations: Validation of the response-prediction model combining TCR metrics and mutation burden is needed in larger, independent patient cohorts.

The trim is 1 base for V and 6 bases for J, with a gap of 13 bases between the germline ends. CDR1 SGDLS and CDR2 YYNGEE are derived from the germline V gene. Inclusive of the bounding cysteine and phenylalanine, the CDR3 is 14 residues long. The kept DNA is CDR3 alone, 42 bases in frame from the first base. The sequenced sample was CD8+ T cells sorted from blood (inferred from file names), obtained from a patient given nivolumab and ipilimumab in sequence. The sequence was obtained from a human patient with melanoma. Some clones in this sample may be carry-over from other donors' samples. The rearrangement joined TRBV9 to TRBJ1-2, and perhaps TRBD1 as D gene, on 5 matching bases. The CDR3 here reads CASSVQGPANGYTF. The nucleotides read TGTGCCAGCAGCGTACAGGGCCCCGCAAATGGCTACACCTTC. With the rest looked up from the reference TRBV9 and TRBJ1-2 genes rather than sequenced, the full variable domain is DSGVTQTPKHLITATGQRVTLRCSPRSGDLSVYWYQQSLDQGLQFLIQYYNGEERAKGNILERFSAQQFPDLHSELNLSSLELGDSALYFCASSVQGPANGYTFGSGTRLTVV.